Listed below are T cell receptor beta chains from one sample, sequenced in a study of CD8+ T cells in alopecia areata. This table comes from immunoSEQ multiplex PCR, and its TCRdb copy is limited to in-frame clones, with some not included. The sample has approximately 180,000 clones; about three fifths are singletons. The sequenced sample was CD4+ T cells sorted from blood, obtained at approximately week 60, from a patient treated with tofacitinib. The receptor source for this set is a human donor with alopecia areata. Each CDR3 is given with its conserved first and last residue. A D gene is named only where the DNA matches it firmly. The size of a clone is reported for some rows only, either as once, few or many, or as a class for expanded clones.

. | few | TRBJ1-5 | 13 | TRBV2 | CASSGQSNQPQHF | TGTGCCAGCTCAGGACAGTCCAATCAGCCCCAGCATTTT
. | . | TRBJ1-1 | 13 | TRBV29-1 | CSVGAPGRTEAFF | TGCAGCGTTGGGGCTCCGGGACGCACTGAAGCTTTCTTT
TRBD2 | . | TRBJ2-7 | 11 | TRBV30 | CAWSRDYREYF | TGTGCCTGGAGTAGGGACTATCGAGAGTACTTC
. | . | TRBJ1-1 | 13 | TRBV9 | CASSNEGRTEAFF | TGTGCCAGCAGCAACGAGGGGCGGACTGAAGCTTTCTTT
. | . | TRBJ1-5 | 15 | TRBV15 | CATSRDLGSNQPQHF | TGTGCCACCAGCAGAGATCTCGGCAGCAATCAGCCCCAGCATTTT
TRBD1 | . | TRBJ2-3 | 15 | TRBV4-1 | CASSQGTGVPYTQYF | TGCGCCAGCAGCCAAGGGACAGGGGTACCCTATACGCAGTATTTT
TRBD2 | few | TRBJ2-5 | 14 | TRBV10-3 | CASKAGGPEETQYF | TGTGCCAGTAAAGCGGGGGGGCCCGAGGAGACCCAGTACTTC
. | few | TRBJ2-2 | 14 | TRBV10-3 | CAISTTSNTGELFF | TGTGCCATCAGCACGACATCGAACACCGGGGAGCTGTTTTTT
TRBD2 | . | TRBJ2-5 | 13 | TRBV6-5 | CASNELAGETQYF | TGTGCCAGCAACGAACTAGCGGGGGAGACCCAGTACTTC
. | . | TRBJ2-1 | 16 | TRBV5-1 | CASSLNGALTYNEQFF | TGCGCCAGCAGCTTGAACGGGGCCCTTACCTACAATGAGCAGTTCTTC
. | few | TRBJ2-5 | 11 | TRBV5-1 | CASALEETQYF | TGCGCCAGCGCATTAGAGGAGACCCAGTACTTC
TRBD2 | . | TRBJ2-5 | 13 | TRBV30 | CAWSLAGLETQYF | TGTGCCTGGAGTTTAGCGGGGCTAGAGACCCAGTACTTC
TRBD2 | . | TRBJ2-1 | 18 | TRBV5-1 | CASSFSPSTSGGSNEQFF | TGCGCCAGCAGCTTTTCCCCATCGACTAGCGGGGGAAGCAATGAGCAGTTCTTC
TRBD1 | few | TRBJ1-2 | 13 | TRBV7-2 | CASSLGQLVGYTF | TGTGCCAGCAGCTTGGGACAGTTAGTGGGCTACACCTTC
. | once | TRBJ1-1 | 13 | TRBV25-1 | CASRRGANTEAFF | TGTGCCAGCAGACGGGGGGCGAACACTGAAGCTTTCTTT
TRBD2 | . | TRBJ2-5 | 15 | TRBV4-1 | CASSQDTGGQETQYF | TGCGCCAGCAGCCAAGATACGGGGGGTCAAGAGACCCAGTACTTC
TRBD2 | few | TRBJ2-7 | 16 | TRBV4-2 | CASSQEASGGAHEQYF | TGTGCCAGCAGCCAAGAGGCTAGCGGGGGGGCCCACGAGCAGTACTTC
TRBD1 | . | TRBJ1-2 | 16 | TRBV29-1 | CSVTGTERFYGYGYTF | TGCAGCGTGACCGGGACAGAAAGATTTTACGGCTATGGCTACACCTTC